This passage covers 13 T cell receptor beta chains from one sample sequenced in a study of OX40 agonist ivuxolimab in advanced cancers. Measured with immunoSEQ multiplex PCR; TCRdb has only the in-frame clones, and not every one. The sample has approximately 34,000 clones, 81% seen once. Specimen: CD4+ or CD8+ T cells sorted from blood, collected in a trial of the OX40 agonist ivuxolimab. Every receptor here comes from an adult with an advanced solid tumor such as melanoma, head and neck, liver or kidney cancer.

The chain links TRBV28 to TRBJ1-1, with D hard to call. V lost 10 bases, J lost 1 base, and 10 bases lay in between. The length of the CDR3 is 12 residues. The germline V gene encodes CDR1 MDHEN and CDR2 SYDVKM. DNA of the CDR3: TGTGCCACCCTAGAGGCGAACACTGAAGCTTTCTTT. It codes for CATLEANTEAFF.

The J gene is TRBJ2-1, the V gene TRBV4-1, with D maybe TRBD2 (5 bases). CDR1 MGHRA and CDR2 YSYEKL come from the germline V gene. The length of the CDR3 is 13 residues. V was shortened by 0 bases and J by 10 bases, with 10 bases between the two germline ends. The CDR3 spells CASSQDEDSEQFF. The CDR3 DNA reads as TGCGCCAGCAGCCAAGATGAGGACTCCGAGCAGTTCTTC.

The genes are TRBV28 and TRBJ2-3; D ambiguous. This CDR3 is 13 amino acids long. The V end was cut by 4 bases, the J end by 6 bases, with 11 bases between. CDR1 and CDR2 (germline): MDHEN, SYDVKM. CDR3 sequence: CASSSPVLDTQYF. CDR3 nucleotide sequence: TGTGCCAGCAGTTCCCCCGTCTTGGATACGCAGTATTTT. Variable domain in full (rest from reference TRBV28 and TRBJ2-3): DVKVTQSSRYLVKRTGEKVFLECVQDMDHENMFWYRQDPGLGLRLIYFSYDVKMKEKGDIPEGYSVSREKKERFSLILESASTNQTSMYLCASSSPVLDTQYFGPGTRLTVL.

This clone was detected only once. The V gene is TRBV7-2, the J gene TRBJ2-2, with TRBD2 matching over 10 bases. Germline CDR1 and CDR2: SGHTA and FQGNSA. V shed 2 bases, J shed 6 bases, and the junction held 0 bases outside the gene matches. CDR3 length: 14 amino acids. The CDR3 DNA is TGTGCCAGCAGCTTAAGCGGGAGGGCCGGGGAGCTGTTTTTT. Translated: CASSLSGRAGELFF. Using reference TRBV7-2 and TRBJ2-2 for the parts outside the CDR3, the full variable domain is GAGVSQSPSNKVTEKGKDVELRCDPISGHTALYWYRQSLGQGLEFLIYFQGNSAPDKSGLPSDRFSAERTGGSVSTLTIQRTQQEDSAVYLCASSLSGRAGELFFGEGSRLTVL.

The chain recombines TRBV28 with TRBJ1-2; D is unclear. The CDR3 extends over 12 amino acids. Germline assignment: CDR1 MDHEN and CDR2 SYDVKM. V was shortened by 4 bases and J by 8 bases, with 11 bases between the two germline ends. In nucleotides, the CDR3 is TGTGCCAGCAGTTCGGCCGCGGGGGGCTACACCTTC. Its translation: CASSSAAGGYTF.

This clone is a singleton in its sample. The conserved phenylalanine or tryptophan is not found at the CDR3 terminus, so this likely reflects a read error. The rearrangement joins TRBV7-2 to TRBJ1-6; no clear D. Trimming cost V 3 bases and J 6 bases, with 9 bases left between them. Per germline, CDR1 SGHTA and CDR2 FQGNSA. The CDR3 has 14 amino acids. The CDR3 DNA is TGTGCCAGCAGCTTTTGGCAAACTAATTCACCCCTCCACCTT. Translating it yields CASSFWQTNSPLHL.

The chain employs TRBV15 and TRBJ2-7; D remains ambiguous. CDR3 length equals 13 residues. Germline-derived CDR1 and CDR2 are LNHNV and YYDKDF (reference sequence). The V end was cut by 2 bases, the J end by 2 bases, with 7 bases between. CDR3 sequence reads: CATSRNRAYEQYF. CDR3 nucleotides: TGTGCCACCAGCAGAAACCGAGCCTACGAGCAGTACTTC.

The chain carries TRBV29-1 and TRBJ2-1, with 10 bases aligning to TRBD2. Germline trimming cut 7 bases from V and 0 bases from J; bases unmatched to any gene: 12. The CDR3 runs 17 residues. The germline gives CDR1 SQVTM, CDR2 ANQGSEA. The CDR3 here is CSASLSSGGSSYNEQFF. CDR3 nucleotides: TGCAGCGCCTCCTTAAGTAGCGGGGGGAGCTCCTACAATGAGCAGTTCTTC.

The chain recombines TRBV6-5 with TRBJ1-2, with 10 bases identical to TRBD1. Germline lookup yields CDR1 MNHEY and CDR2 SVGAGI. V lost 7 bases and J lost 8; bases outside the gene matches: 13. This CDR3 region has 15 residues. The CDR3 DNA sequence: TGTGCCAGCACCCCGGACCACGGGACAGGGGCCGGCTACACCTTC. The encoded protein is CASTPDHGTGAGYTF.

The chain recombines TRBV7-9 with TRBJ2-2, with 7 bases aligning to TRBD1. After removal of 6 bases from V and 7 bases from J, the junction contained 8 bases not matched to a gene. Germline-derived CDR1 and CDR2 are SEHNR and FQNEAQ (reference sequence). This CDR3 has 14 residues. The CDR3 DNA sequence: TGTGCCAGCAGGTCGACAGGGAACCACGGGGAGCTGTTTTTT. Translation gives CASRSTGNHGELFF.

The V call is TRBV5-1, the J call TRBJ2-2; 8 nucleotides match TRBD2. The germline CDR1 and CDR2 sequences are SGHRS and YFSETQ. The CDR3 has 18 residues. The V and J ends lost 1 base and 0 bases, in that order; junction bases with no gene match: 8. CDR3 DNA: TGCGCCAGCAGCTTGCTAGGACTAGCCGAGACGAACACCGGGGAGCTGTTTTTT. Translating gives CASSLLGLAETNTGELFF.

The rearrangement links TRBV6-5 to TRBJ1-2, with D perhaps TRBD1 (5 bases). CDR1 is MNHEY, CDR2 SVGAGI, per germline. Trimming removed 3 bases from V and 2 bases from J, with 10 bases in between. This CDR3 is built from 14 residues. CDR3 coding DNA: TGTGCCAGCAGTTATCTAGGGGTGAACTATGGCTACACCTTC. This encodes CASSYLGVNYGYTF.

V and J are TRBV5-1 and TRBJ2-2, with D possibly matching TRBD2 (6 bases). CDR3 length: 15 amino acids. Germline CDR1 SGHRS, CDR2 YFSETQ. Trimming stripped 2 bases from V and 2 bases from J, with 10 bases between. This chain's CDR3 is CASSFGGINTGELFF. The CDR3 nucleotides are TGCGCCAGCAGCTTTGGAGGGATTAACACCGGGGAGCTGTTTTTT.